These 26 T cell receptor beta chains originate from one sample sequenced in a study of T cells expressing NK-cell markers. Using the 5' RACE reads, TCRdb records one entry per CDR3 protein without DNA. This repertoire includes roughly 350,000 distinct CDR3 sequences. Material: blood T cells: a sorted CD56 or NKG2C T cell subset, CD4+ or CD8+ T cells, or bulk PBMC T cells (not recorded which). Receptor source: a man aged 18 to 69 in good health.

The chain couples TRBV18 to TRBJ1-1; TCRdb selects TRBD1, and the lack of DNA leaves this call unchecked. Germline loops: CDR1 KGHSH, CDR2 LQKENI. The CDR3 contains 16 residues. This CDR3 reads CASSPWTGGMNTEAFF.

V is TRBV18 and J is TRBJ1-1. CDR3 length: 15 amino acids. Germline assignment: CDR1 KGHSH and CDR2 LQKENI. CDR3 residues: CASSPLLDRNTEAFF.

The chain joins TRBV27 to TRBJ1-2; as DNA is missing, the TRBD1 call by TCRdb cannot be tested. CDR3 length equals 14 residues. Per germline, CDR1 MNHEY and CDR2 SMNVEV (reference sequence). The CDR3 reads CASTRTGGVYGYTF.

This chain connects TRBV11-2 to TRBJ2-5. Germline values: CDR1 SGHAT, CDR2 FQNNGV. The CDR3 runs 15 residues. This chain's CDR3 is CASSSIISAQETQYF.

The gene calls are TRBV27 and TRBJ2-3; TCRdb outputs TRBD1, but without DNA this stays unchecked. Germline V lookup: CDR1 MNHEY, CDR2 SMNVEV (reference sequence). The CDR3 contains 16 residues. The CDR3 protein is CASSSNKGISTDTQYF.

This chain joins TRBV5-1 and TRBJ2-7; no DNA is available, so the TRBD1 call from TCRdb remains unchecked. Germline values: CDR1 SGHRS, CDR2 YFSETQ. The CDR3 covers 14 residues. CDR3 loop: CASSSGRRGDEQYF. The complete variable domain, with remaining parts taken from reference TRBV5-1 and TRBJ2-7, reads KAGVTQTPRYLIKTRGQQVTLSCSPISGHRSVSWYQQTPGQGLQFLFEYFSETQRNKGNFPGRFSGRQFSNSRSEMNVSTLELGDSALYLCASSSGRRGDEQYFGPGTRLTVT.

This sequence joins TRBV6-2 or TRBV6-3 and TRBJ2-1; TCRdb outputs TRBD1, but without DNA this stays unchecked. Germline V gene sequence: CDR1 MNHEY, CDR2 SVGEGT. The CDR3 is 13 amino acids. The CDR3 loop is CASRTPGGLEQFF.

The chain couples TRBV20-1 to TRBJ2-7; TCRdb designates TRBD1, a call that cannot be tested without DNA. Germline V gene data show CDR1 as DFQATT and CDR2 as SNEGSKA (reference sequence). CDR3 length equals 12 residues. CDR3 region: CSADPGHYEQYF.

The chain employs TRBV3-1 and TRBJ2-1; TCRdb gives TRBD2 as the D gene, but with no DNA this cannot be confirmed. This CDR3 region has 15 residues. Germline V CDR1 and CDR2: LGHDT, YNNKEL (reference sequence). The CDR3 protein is CASSQDLQRGNEQFF.

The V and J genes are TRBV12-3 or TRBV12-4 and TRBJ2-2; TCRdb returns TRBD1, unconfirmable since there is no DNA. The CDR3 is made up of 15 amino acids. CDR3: CASSPSDSLAGELFF.

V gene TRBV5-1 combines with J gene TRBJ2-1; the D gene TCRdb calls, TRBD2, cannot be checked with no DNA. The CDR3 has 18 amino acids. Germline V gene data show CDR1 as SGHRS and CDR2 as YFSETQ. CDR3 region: CASSSGLAGDNSYNEQFF.

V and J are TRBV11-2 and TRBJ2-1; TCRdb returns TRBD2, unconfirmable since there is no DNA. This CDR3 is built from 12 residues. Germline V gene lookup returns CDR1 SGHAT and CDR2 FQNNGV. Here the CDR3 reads CASSLVASVKFF.

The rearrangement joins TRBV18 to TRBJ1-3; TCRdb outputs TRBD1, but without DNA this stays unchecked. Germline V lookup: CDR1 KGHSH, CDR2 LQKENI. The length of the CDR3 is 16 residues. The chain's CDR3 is CASSGNRGKAGNTIYF.

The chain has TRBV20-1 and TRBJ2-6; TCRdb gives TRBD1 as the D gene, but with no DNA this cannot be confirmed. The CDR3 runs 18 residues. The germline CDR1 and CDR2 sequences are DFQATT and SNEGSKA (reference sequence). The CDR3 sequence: CSARVRGGPGSGANVLTF.

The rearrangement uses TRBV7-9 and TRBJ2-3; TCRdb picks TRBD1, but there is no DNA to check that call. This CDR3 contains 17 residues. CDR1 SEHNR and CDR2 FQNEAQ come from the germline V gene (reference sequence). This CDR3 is CASRDRSRDRVRDTQYF.

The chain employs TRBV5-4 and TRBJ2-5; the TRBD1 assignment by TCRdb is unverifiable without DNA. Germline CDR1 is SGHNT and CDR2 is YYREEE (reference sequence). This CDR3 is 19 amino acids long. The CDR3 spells CASSFPSLDRTVRQETQYF.

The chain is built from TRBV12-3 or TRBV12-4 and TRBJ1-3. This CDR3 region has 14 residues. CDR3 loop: CATRGDGSGNTIYF.

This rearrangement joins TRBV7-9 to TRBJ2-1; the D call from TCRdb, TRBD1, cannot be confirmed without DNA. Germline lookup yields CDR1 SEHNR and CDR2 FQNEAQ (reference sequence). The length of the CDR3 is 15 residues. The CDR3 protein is CASSVGTGGLNEQFF.

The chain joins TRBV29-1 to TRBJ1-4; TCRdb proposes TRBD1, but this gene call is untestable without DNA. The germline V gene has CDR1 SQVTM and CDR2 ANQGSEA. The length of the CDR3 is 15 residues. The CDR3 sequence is CSVSKGGQNNEKLFF.

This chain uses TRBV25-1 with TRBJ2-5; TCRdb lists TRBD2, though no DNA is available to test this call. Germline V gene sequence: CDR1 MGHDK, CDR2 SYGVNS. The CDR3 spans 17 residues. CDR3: CASSESGWVGLQETQYF. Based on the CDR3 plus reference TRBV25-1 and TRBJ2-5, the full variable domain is EADIYQTPRYLVIGTGKKITLECSQTMGHDKMYWYQQDPGMELHLIHYSYGVNSTEKGDLSSESTVSRIRTEHFPLTLESARPSHTSQYLCASSESGWVGLQETQYFGPGTRLLVL.

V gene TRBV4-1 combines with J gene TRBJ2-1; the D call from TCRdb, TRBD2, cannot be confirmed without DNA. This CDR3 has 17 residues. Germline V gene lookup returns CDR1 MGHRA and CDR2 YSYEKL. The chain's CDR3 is CASSQALAGVQSGEQFF.

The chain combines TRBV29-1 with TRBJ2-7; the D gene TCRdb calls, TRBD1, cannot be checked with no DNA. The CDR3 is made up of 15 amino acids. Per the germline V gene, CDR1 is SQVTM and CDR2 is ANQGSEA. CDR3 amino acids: CSVESQGSPPYEQYF.

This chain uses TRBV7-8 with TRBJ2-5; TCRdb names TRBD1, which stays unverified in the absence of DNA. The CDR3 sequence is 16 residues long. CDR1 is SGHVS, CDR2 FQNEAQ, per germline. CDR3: CASSLRAGAGQETQYF.

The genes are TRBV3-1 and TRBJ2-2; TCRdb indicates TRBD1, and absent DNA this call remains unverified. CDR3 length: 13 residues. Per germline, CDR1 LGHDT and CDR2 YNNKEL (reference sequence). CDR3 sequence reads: CASSRSLGDQLFF.

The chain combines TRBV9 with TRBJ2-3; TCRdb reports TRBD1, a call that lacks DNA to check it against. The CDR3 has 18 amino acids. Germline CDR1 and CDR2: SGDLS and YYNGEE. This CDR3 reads CASSQTYRTGWGTDTQYF.

CDR3 sequence: CSASSLAAPRDTQYF. V and J are TRBV20-1 and TRBJ2-3; without DNA, the TCRdb call of TRBD2 cannot be checked. Germline V gene data show CDR1 as DFQATT and CDR2 as SNEGSKA (reference sequence). CDR3 length: 15 amino acids.